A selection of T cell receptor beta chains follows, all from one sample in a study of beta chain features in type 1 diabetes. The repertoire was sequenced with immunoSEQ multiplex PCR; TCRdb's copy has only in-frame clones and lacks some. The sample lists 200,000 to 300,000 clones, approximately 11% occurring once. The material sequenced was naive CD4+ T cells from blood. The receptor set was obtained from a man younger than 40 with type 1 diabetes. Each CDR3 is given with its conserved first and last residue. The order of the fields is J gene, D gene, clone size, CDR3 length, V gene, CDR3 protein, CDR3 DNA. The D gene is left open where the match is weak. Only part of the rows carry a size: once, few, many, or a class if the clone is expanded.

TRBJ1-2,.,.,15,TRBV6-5,CASSPWGGSGRGYTF,TGTGCCAGCAGTCCCTGGGGGGGCTCGGGGAGAGGCTACACCTTC
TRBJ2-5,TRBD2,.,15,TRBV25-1,CASSAAGTRGETQYF,TGTGCCAGCAGTGCCGCCGGGACTAGGGGGGAGACCCAGTACTTC
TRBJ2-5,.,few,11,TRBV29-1,CSGGQTGEQYF,TGCAGCGGGGGACAGACGGGAGAGCAGTACTTC
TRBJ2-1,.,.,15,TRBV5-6,CASSLTGVGFNEQFF,TGTGCCAGCAGCCTGACGGGTGTCGGATTCAATGAGCAGTTCTTC
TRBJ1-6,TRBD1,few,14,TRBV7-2,CASSLRQGRSPLHF,TGTGCCAGCAGCCTACGACAGGGGAGGTCACCCCTCCACTTT
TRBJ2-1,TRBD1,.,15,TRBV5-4,CASSPNRGSYNEQFF,TGTGCCAGCAGCCCGAACAGGGGCTCCTACAATGAGCAGTTCTTC
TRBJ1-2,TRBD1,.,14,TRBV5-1,CASSRTGLDYGYTF,TGCGCCAGCAGCCGGACAGGGTTGGACTATGGCTACACCTTC
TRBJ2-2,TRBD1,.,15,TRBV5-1,CASSTAQGAVGELFF,TGCGCCAGCAGCACTGCGCAGGGGGCCGTCGGGGAGCTGTTTTTT
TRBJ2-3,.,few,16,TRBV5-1,CASSWPEQGGTDTQYF,TGCGCCAGCAGCTGGCCCGAACAGGGTGGCACAGATACGCAGTATTTT
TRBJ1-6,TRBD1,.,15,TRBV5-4,CASSSMDREHSPLHF,TGTGCCAGCAGCTCGATGGACAGGGAACATTCACCCCTCCACTTT
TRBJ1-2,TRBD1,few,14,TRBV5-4,CASSEGQGYYGYTF,TGTGCCAGCAGCGAGGGACAGGGATACTATGGCTACACCTTC
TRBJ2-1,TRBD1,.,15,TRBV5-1,CASSPAGGSHNEQFF,TGCGCCAGCAGCCCGGCAGGGGGCTCTCACAATGAGCAGTTCTTC
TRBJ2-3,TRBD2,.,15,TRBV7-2,CASSLGLAGVDTQYF,TGTGCCAGCAGCCTGGGACTAGCGGGGGTTGATACGCAGTATTTT
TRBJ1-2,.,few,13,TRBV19,CASSMTRYEGYTF,TGTGCCAGTAGTATGACACGATATGAGGGCTACACCTTC
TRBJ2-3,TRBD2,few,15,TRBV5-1,CASSLGTSGADTQYF,TGCGCCAGCAGCTTGGGTACTAGCGGGGCAGATACGCAGTATTTT